The 18 T cell receptor beta chains in this list originate from one sample, sequenced in a study of T cell clusters in autoimmune cytopenias. TRB rearrangements were amplified by touch-down multiplex PCR with mixed TRB-A/B primers. Reanalyzing the multiplex PCR reads, TCRdb keeps one entry per CDR3 protein, without DNA. Its table records about 9,500 distinct CDR3 sequences. Each sample's input was about 270 ng genomic DNA, 38,000 or so genome equivalents. Sequencing was done on a sample of peripheral blood. These receptors were taken from a human donor with an autoimmune cytopenia or autoimmune hepatitis (not recorded which).

The rearrangement uses TRBV7-6 and TRBJ2-1. Germline V lookup: CDR1 SGHVS, CDR2 FNYEAQ. This CDR3 spans 13 amino acids. CDR3 region: CASSLSQNNEQFF. The complete variable domain, with remaining parts taken from reference TRBV7-6 and TRBJ2-1, reads GAGVSQSPRYKVTKRGQDVALRCDPISGHVSLYWYRQALGQGPEFLTYFNYEAQQDKSGLPNDRFSAERPEGSISTLTIQRTEQRDSAMYRCASSLSQNNEQFFGPGTRLTVL.

This clonotype is identified as medium-sized (0.01 to 0.1%) from frequency. This chain uses TRBV5-4 with TRBJ2-7. Germline V gene data show CDR1 as SGHNT and CDR2 as YYREEE (reference sequence). The CDR3 loop spans 15 amino acids. The chain's CDR3 is CASSLAGSLTYEQYF.

By frequency, this clonotype registers medium-sized. The rearrangement joins TRBV19 to TRBJ1-2; TCRdb names TRBD1, which stays unverified in the absence of DNA. Per the germline V gene, CDR1 is LNHDA and CDR2 is SQIVND (reference sequence). The length of the CDR3 is 12 residues. CDR3 sequence: CASKTGTAGYTF. The full variable domain, completed using reference TRBV19 and TRBJ1-2, is DGGITQSPKYLFRKEGQNVTLSCEQNLNHDAMYWYRQDPGQGLRLIYYSQIVNDFQKGDIAEGYSVSREKKESFPLTVTSAQKNPTAFYLCASKTGTAGYTFGSGTRLTVV.

This chain links TRBV20-1 with TRBJ2-1; TCRdb designates TRBD2, a call that cannot be tested without DNA. The CDR3 is made up of 17 amino acids. The germline V gene has CDR1 DFQATT and CDR2 SNEGSKA (reference sequence). The CDR3 protein is CSARRLAGAQKRNEQFF.

The CDR3 here is CASSQRQDLGTEAFF. The chain couples TRBV4-2 to TRBJ1-1; the D gene TCRdb calls, TRBD1, cannot be checked with no DNA. CDR1 is LGHNA, CDR2 YNFKEQ, per germline. This CDR3 has 15 amino acids.

The chain combines TRBV5-4 with TRBJ2-1. CDR1 is SGHNT and CDR2 is YYREEE in the germline V gene (reference sequence). The CDR3 covers 16 residues. The CDR3 spells CASSLAAGAPYNEQFF.

This clonotype shows up as medium-sized (0.01 to 0.1%) by frequency. V and J are TRBV19 and TRBJ1-1; TCRdb's D call of TRBD1 is untestable without DNA. CDR1 and CDR2 from the germline V gene are LNHDA and SQIVND (reference sequence). The CDR3 is 15 amino acids. CDR3 sequence reads: CASRRGTGQNTEAFF.

By frequency, this clonotype registers medium-sized. The chain couples TRBV15 to TRBJ2-3. Germline values: CDR1 LNHNV, CDR2 YYDKDF (reference sequence). The CDR3 spans 12 residues. The CDR3 here is CATGANTDTQYF.

This clonotype ranks as medium-sized in terms of frequency. V gene TRBV6-5 combines with J gene TRBJ1-1. This CDR3 comprises 12 residues. Germline V gene sequence: CDR1 MNHEY, CDR2 SVGAGI. The CDR3: CASSYGGTEAFF.

This chain uses TRBV7-9 with TRBJ1-3; TCRdb lists TRBD1, though no DNA is available to test this call. Germline V gene lookup returns CDR1 SEHNR and CDR2 FQNEAQ (reference sequence). This CDR3 comprises 15 residues. The CDR3 spells CASSRDRAISGTIYF.

The chain combines TRBV12-3 or TRBV12-4 with TRBJ2-1; the TCRdb call, TRBD2, lacks DNA for checking. The CDR3 is 12 amino acids. This chain's CDR3 is CASSPGGAQQFF.

This chain uses TRBV11-2 with TRBJ2-5. Germline CDR1 reads SGHAT; CDR2 reads FQNNGV. This CDR3 has 14 residues. The CDR3 is CASSLGFQQETQYF.

In terms of frequency, this clonotype is medium-sized. The V and J genes are TRBV27 and TRBJ2-1; TCRdb names TRBD2, which stays unverified in the absence of DNA. Per germline, CDR1 MNHEY and CDR2 SMNVEV (reference sequence). There are 12 residues in the CDR3. The CDR3 sequence is CASSPRGGEQFF.

The CDR3 is CASSQDFTGGGDEQYF. This chain links TRBV4-3 with TRBJ2-7; TCRdb outputs TRBD1, but without DNA this stays unchecked. The CDR3 runs to 16 residues. Germline CDR1 is LGHNA and CDR2 is YSLEER.

By frequency, this clonotype is medium-sized. This chain links TRBV6-1 with TRBJ1-5; checking the TCRdb D call of TRBD1 is not possible without DNA. This CDR3 is built from 15 residues. Germline loops: CDR1 MNHNS, CDR2 SASEGT. The CDR3 region is CASSRDRYSNQPQHF.

The genes are TRBV7-2 and TRBJ2-2. Germline loops: CDR1 SGHTA, CDR2 FQGNSA. The CDR3 runs to 14 residues. CDR3 region: CASSLGVVAGELFF.

The chain is built from TRBV7-9 and TRBJ2-7; there is no DNA to check the TCRdb D call of TRBD1. The CDR3 is 14 amino acids. CDR1 and CDR2 from the germline V gene are SEHNR and FQNEAQ (reference sequence). The CDR3 loop is CASSFPGVSYEQYF.

According to its frequency, this clonotype is medium-sized. This chain joins TRBV19 and TRBJ1-4; TCRdb picks TRBD1, but there is no DNA to check that call. CDR1 and CDR2 (germline): LNHDA, SQIVND (reference sequence). The CDR3 spans 15 residues. CDR3 amino acids: CASTQGGTGREKLFF.